This entry lists 10 T cell receptor beta chains sequenced from one sample in a study of T cell responses to AZD1222 COVID-19 vaccine. The protocol was immunoSEQ multiplex PCR, while the TCRdb copy is restricted to in-frame clones and leaves out a portion. The data show 86,000 or so clones, over 85% seen once. The sequences come from peripheral blood, collected on day 0 of AZD1222 vaccination. The receptors shown here come from an adult in good health.

This clone was recorded only once. This chain uses TRBV19 with TRBJ1-2; 7 nucleotides line up with TRBD1. The length of the CDR3 is 13 residues. Per the germline V gene, CDR1 is LNHDA and CDR2 is SQIVND (reference sequence). J lost 8 bases, V lost 3 bases, and 6 bases had no gene match. The CDR3 loop reads CASSIDRVRGYTF. The CDR3 DNA reads TGTGCCAGTAGTATCGACAGGGTCCGAGGCTACACCTTC.

The chain carries TRBV30 and TRBJ1-4; no definite D call. With 2 bases removed from V and 8 bases from J, the gap between germline ends came to 12 bases. This CDR3 is 13 amino acids long. The germline V gene has CDR1 GTSNPN and CDR2 SVGIG (reference sequence). In nucleotides, the CDR3 is TGTGCCTGGAGTCGAGGCGGGTACGAAAAACTGTTTTTT. Protein product: CAWSRGGYEKLFF.

V is TRBV7-8 and J is TRBJ1-2; D may be TRBD1 (5 bases). Germline CDR1 reads SGHVS; CDR2 reads FQNEAQ. The germline V and J ends were trimmed by 1 base and 8 bases, with 11 bases remaining between them. The CDR3 extends over 13 amino acids. The CDR3 protein is CASSLGRVEGYTF. DNA for the CDR3: TGTGCCAGCAGCTTAGGCAGGGTAGAGGGCTACACCTTC.

The V call is TRBV10-3, the J call TRBJ1-1, with D perhaps TRBD1 (5 bases). Germline-derived CDR1 and CDR2 are ENHRY and SYGVKD. CDR3 length: 16 amino acids. V lost 6 bases and J lost 6, with 23 bases in between. CDR3 bases: TGTGCCATCAGCACCCCCGGGACTCTCGGAAGGGCTGAAGCTTTCTTT. This codes for CAISTPGTLGRAEAFF.

This chain uses TRBV5-1 with TRBJ1-2; 7 bases map to TRBD1. This CDR3 has 14 amino acids. J gave up 8 bases and V 0 bases, and 7 bases lay outside the gene matches. Germline loops: CDR1 SGHRS, CDR2 YFSETQ. CDR3 nucleotide sequence: TGCGCCAGCAGCTTGGGAGACAGGGCCGGGGGCTACACCTTC. Protein product: CASSLGDRAGGYTF.

In this sample, this clone turned up once. The genes are TRBV27 and TRBJ2-3, with D hard to call. This CDR3 has 11 residues. The ends were cut back, 1 base at V and 6 bases at J, with 2 bases in the middle. Germline-derived CDR1 and CDR2 are MNHEY and SMNVEV (reference sequence). The CDR3 protein is CASSLFDTQYF. CDR3 in DNA: TGTGCCAGCAGTTTATTCGATACGCAGTATTTT.

The rearrangement uses TRBV9 and TRBJ2-1; D is undetermined. The V end was cut by 7 bases, the J end by 4 bases, with 12 bases between. CDR3 size: 13 residues. Germline V gene data show CDR1 as SGDLS and CDR2 as YYNGEE. CDR3 protein: CASSERMYNEQFF. The DNA for the CDR3 is TGTGCCAGCTCTGAAAGAATGTACAATGAGCAGTTCTTC. The full variable domain, rest sourced from reference TRBV9 and TRBJ2-1, is DSGVTQTPKHLITATGQRVTLRCSPRSGDLSVYWYQQSLDQGLQFLIQYYNGEERAKGNILERFSAQQFPDLHSELNLSSLELGDSALYFCASSERMYNEQFFGPGTRLTVL.

This chain uses TRBV27 with TRBJ2-1; 7 nucleotides align to TRBD1. The CDR3 runs 13 residues. Germline V gene sequence: CDR1 MNHEY, CDR2 SMNVEV (reference sequence). The J segment lost 8 bases and the V segment lost 5 bases, leaving 6 bases of the junction unmatched. For the CDR3, the DNA is TGTGCCAGCAGTAGTAGAGGGGGCTATGAGCAGTTCTTC. This codes for CASSSRGGYEQFF.

This chain uses TRBV7-3 with TRBJ1-6, with unresolved D. The CDR3 spans 13 residues. Germline V lookup: CDR1 SGHTA, CDR2 FQGTGA. The ends were cut back, 1 base at V and 7 bases at J, with 5 bases in the middle. The chain's CDR3 is CASSLIVNSPLHF. DNA for the CDR3: TGTGCCAGCAGCTTAATAGTAAATTCACCCCTCCACTTT.

CDR3 residues: CASSPPTSGTYEQYF. CDR3 in DNA: TGTGCCAGCAGTCCCCCGACTAGCGGGACGTACGAGCAGTACTTC. This chain connects TRBV6-5 to TRBJ2-7, with 11 positions matching TRBD2. CDR3 length: 15 amino acids. The V and J ends lost 5 bases and 4 bases, in that order; junction bases with no gene match: 7. The germline V gene has CDR1 MNHEY and CDR2 SVGAGI.